The subject of this entry is one TCR beta chain. This specimen comes from a study of cytomegalovirus exposure and HLA in healthy donors. With 60 Vbeta and 13 Jbeta primers, the PCR was carried out. Repertoires were generated with immunoSEQ multiplex PCR, while TCRdb's copy carries only in-frame clones and drops some. The table shows fewer than 70,000 clones, with 74% occurring only once. This CDR3 region has 17 residues. The ends were cut back, 5 bases at V and 2 bases at J, with 19 bases in the middle. Germline values: CDR1 KGHSY, CDR2 FQNENV. This sequence joins TRBV16 and TRBJ1-5, with D unclear. Sequencing used PBMCs. This clonotype was sampled from a woman aged 55-70 years in good health and CMV-seropositive. CDR3 nucleotides: TGTGCCAGCAGCGAAAGCGGCCGGGTGGGCGGCAATCAGCCCCAGCATTTT. Protein: CASSESGRVGGNQPQHF.